This T cell receptor (beta chain) was sequenced for a study of OX40 agonist ivuxolimab in advanced cancers. Study-wide background: Every 2 weeks, ivuxolimab was infused into the patients intravenously at between 0.01 and 10 mg/kg. At 75% to 90% male, the cohort had a mean age of around 56 years, ranging from roughly 20 to 79. Points from the study as a whole: Dosing at 0.1 to 3.0 mg/kg was accompanied by clonal expansion of CD4+ and CD8+ blood T cells by week 6.

Profiled with immunoSEQ multiplex PCR; TCRdb holds only in-frame clones, not every one. The data contain 80,000 to 95,000 clones, about 88% of them singletons. Turning to this clone: As yet, its antigen is unknown.

Germline-derived CDR1 and CDR2 are LNHDA and SQIVND (reference sequence). CDR3 length: 18 residues. Trimming took 5 bases from V and 4 from J, leaving 24 bases between them. Here the sequenced sample was CD4+ or CD8+ T cells sorted from blood, taken in a trial of the OX40 agonist ivuxolimab. The rearrangement links TRBV19 to TRBJ1-3; D might be TRBD1 (6 bases). The receptor was isolated from an adult with an advanced solid tumor such as melanoma, head and neck, liver or kidney cancer. In DNA, the CDR3 is TGTGCCAGTAGTGCATCCACCTCACAGGGAGTATTGGGAAACACCATATATTTT. It codes for CASSASTSQGVLGNTIYF. The entire variable domain, with the rest obtained from reference TRBV19 and TRBJ1-3, is as follows: DGGITQSPKYLFRKEGQNVTLSCEQNLNHDAMYWYRQDPGQGLRLIYYSQIVNDFQKGDIAEGYSVSREKKESFPLTVTSAQKNPTAFYLCASSASTSQGVLGNTIYFGEGSWLTVV.